These 20 T cell receptor beta chains share one sample of origin, sequenced in a study of T cells in Graves' hyperthyroidism and ophthalmopathy. Amplified TCR beta CDR3 regions derived from RNA transcripts. The primer set for the first-round RT-PCR of the TCR CDR3 was HTBI. TCRdb reanalysed the multiplex PCR reads using MiXCR and keeps one entry per CDR3 protein. The table has around 620,000 distinct CDR3 sequences, 13% to 15% seen once. Source material: blood. These receptors all stem from a woman younger than 35 with Graves' ophthalmopathy.

On this clonotype itself: One end of the junction fails to match germline, which may point to a read error. The chain joins TRBV7-7 to TRBJ2-2, with D unresolved. Germline loops: CDR1 SSHAT, CDR2 FNYEAQ (reference sequence). The CDR3 is made up of 15 amino acids. The CDR3 is CASSPRPMNTGELFF. The CDR3 bases are TGTGCTAGCAGTCCTCGCCCTATGAACACCGGGGAGCTGTTTTTT. The variable domain in full, with the rest retrieved from reference TRBV7-7 and TRBJ2-2, is GAGVSQSPRYKVTKRGQDVTLRCDPISSHATLYWYQQALGQGPEFLTYFNYEAQPDKSGLPSDRFSAERPEGSISTLTIQRTEQRDSAMYRCASSPRPMNTGELFFGEGSRLTVL.

This clonotype was seen repeatedly, ten times or more. V and J are TRBV6-1 and TRBJ1-1, with no clear D. CDR3 length: 16 residues. Germline CDR1 and CDR2: MNHNS and SASEGT. V was shortened by 7 bases and J by 0 bases, with 18 bases between the two germline ends. The CDR3 DNA sequence: TGTGCCAGCAAGATGAGGACGGGAAACATGAACACTGAAGCTTTCTTT. Translation gives CASKMRTGNMNTEAFF.

V gene TRBV24-1 combines with J gene TRBJ2-7; the D gene is possibly TRBD2 (5 bases). V was trimmed by 6 bases and J by 0 bases, leaving 14 bases between them. This CDR3 contains 15 residues. The germline V gene encodes CDR1 KGHDR and CDR2 SFDVKD. Here the CDR3 reads CATSPKSGYSYEQYF. The CDR3 nucleotides are TGTGCCACCAGTCCTAAGTCGGGATACTCCTACGAGCAGTACTTC.

This clonotype has a count of ten or more. The V call is TRBV29-1, the J call TRBJ2-7; 9 nucleotides line up with TRBD1. Germline trimming cut 7 bases from V and 2 bases from J; bases unmatched to any gene: 6. There are 13 residues in the CDR3. CDR1 is SQVTM, CDR2 ANQGSEA, per germline. CDR3 region: CSAERTGAYEQYF. CDR3 bases: TGCAGCGCCGAAAGGACAGGGGCCTACGAGCAGTACTTC.

V gene TRBV7-2 combines with J gene TRBJ2-1; TRBD2 matches at 13 bases. Trimming removed 3 bases from V and 10 bases from J; junction bases left unmatched: 18. CDR1 and CDR2 from the germline V gene are SGHTA and FQGNSA. The CDR3 loop spans 19 amino acids. The CDR3 DNA sequence: TGTGCCAGCAGCTTTTTCAATAAACCCGGGACTAGCGGGAAGAACGAGCAGTTCTTC. This codes for CASSFFNKPGTSGKNEQFF.

This clonotype was found a few times. The V call is TRBV25-1, the J call TRBJ1-1, with a tentative D call TRBD1 (5 bases). V was cut by 5 bases and J by 3 bases, with 13 bases left in between. This CDR3 contains 14 residues. The germline V gene encodes CDR1 MGHDK and CDR2 SYGVNS. The CDR3 sequence: CASSQSGFYTEAFF. The CDR3 region has the DNA TGTGCCAGCAGTCAATCAGGGTTTTACACTGAAGCTTTCTTT.

This clonotype was seen repeatedly, ten times or more. This chain connects TRBV30 to TRBJ1-2; tentatively, D is TRBD1 (5 bases). Trimming pared 2 bases from V and 5 bases from J, leaving 12 bases between. Germline V gene sequence: CDR1 GTSNPN, CDR2 SVGIG (reference sequence). This CDR3 spans 13 amino acids. The CDR3 reads CAWSIGTPYGYTF. In DNA form, the CDR3 reads TGTGCCTGGAGTATTGGGACTCCATATGGCTACACCTTC.

This clonotype appeared many times. The V and J genes are TRBV12-3 or TRBV12-4 and TRBJ1-1; D ambiguous. The CDR3 covers 12 residues. V shed 1 base and J shed 8 bases, with 8 bases lying between them. CDR3 loop: CASSLEATEAFF. Here the CDR3 DNA reads TGTGCCAGCAGTTTAGAGGCTACCGAAGCTTTCTTT.

There are many counts of this clonotype. The V gene is TRBV20-1, the J gene TRBJ1-1, with D perhaps TRBD1 (5 bases). CDR1 DFQATT and CDR2 SNEGSKA come from the germline V gene (reference sequence). The CDR3 runs 13 residues. Trimming left V 1 base short and J 5 bases short, with 11 bases between. CDR3 in DNA: TGCAGTGCTAGAGGGACAAAGGGGACTGAAGCTTTCTTT. Encoded protein: CSARGTKGTEAFF.

This clonotype showed up just a few times. V is TRBV10-3 and J is TRBJ1-2; D not resolved. The ends were cut back, 4 bases at V and 8 bases at J, with 5 bases in the middle. The CDR3 is 10 residues long. Germline loops: CDR1 ENHRY, CDR2 SYGVKD. The CDR3 protein is CAISGEGYTF. The CDR3 DNA reads TGTGCCATCAGTGGAGAGGGCTACACCTTC.

Ten or more counts support this clonotype. The chain carries TRBV5-1 and TRBJ2-5, with 7 bases aligning to TRBD2. The CDR3 is 15 residues long. V trimming: 4 bases; J trimming: 1 base; junction bases outside the gene matches: 7. Germline values: CDR1 SGHRS, CDR2 YFSETQ. CDR3: CASSRGGGAQETQYF. CDR3 in DNA: TGCGCCAGCAGCCGAGGCGGGGGTGCCCAAGAGACCCAGTACTTC.

This clonotype was detected a few times. The gene calls are TRBV24-1 and TRBJ2-1; unclear D gene. The CDR3 is made up of 14 amino acids. The V gene lost 1 base and the J gene lost 5 bases, with 8 bases spanning the gap. Germline values: CDR1 KGHDR, CDR2 SFDVKD. CDR3 DNA: TGTGCCACCAGTGATTTCCCCAGTAACAATGAGCAGTTCTTC. This codes for CATSDFPSNNEQFF.

This clonotype was recorded at least ten times. The CDR3 nucleotides read TGTGCCAGCAGAAAGTTAGGGGGTAGCACAGATACGCAGTATTTT. It is translated as CASRKLGGSTDTQYF. The V call is TRBV6-1, the J call TRBJ2-3, with D perhaps matching TRBD1 (6 bases). This CDR3 is 15 amino acids long. CDR1 is MNHNS, CDR2 SASEGT, per germline. V was trimmed by 6 bases and J by 0 bases, leaving 13 bases between them.

This clonotype came up many times. V is TRBV6-2 or TRBV6-3 and J is TRBJ2-7; weak D call: TRBD2 (5 bases). Trimming removed 0 bases at V and 6 bases at J, with 24 bases between. The CDR3 has 18 residues. Germline V lookup: CDR1 MNHEY, CDR2 SVGEGT. CDR3: CASSYSGARLAPEREQYF. The CDR3 region has the DNA TGTGCCAGCAGTTACTCGGGTGCTCGGCTAGCCCCCGAACGCGAGCAGTACTTC.

Points on this clonotype: A read error is possible here, since a much larger clone lies one base away. The rearrangement joins TRBV7-9 to TRBJ1-1; D is ambiguous. Trimming cost V 6 bases and J 8 bases, with 10 bases left between them. Germline V gene sequence: CDR1 SEHNR, CDR2 FQNEAQ (reference sequence). The CDR3 is made up of 11 amino acids. CDR3 region: CASRPGMEAFF. The CDR3 DNA sequence: TGTGCCAGCAGACCCGGAATGGAAGCTTTCTTT.

This clonotype was counted only a few times. V gene TRBV4-3 combines with J gene TRBJ2-3; TRBD1 agrees at 8 bases. There are 15 residues in the CDR3. The trim removed 5 bases at V and 3 bases at J, leaving 7 bases unmatched. Germline V lookup: CDR1 LGHNA, CDR2 YSLEER. CDR3 coding DNA: TGCGCCAGCAGCAGCCGGGACAGGAGTACAGATACGCAGTATTTT. It specifies CASSSRDRSTDTQYF.

This clonotype was seen ten or more times. The rearrangement links TRBV9 to TRBJ2-1; D remains unclear. CDR1 and CDR2 from the germline V gene are SGDLS and YYNGEE. V lost 0 bases, J lost 6 bases, and 4 bases lay in between. The CDR3 runs to 12 residues. CDR3 loop: CASSVAGNEQFF. As DNA, the CDR3 is TGTGCCAGCAGCGTAGCAGGCAATGAGCAGTTCTTC.

This clonotype has a count of ten or more. This chain's CDR3 is CASRPQMGRDTQYF. Written as DNA, the CDR3 is TGTGCCAGCAGGCCCCAGATGGGGAGAGATACGCAGTATTTT. The chain employs TRBV12-3 or TRBV12-4 and TRBJ2-3; TRBD2 is a possible D gene (5 bases). CDR3 size: 14 residues. The V end lost 6 bases, the J end lost 5 bases, and 15 bases lay between the germline ends.

The sample holds one count of this clonotype. The gene calls are TRBV12-3 or TRBV12-4 and TRBJ2-3; D is unclear. The CDR3 sequence is 15 residues long. Trimming shortened V by 2 bases and J by 2 bases, and 11 bases separated the two germline ends. The CDR3 reads CASSLRLEDTDTQYF. DNA of the CDR3: TGTGCCAGCAGTTTAAGGCTAGAGGACACAGATACGCAGTATTTT.

This clonotype was picked up many times. The J gene is TRBJ1-2, the V gene TRBV3-1; 7 bases line up with TRBD1. Germline CDR1 LGHDT, CDR2 YNNKEL (reference sequence). The CDR3 runs 15 residues. J gave up 4 bases and V 3 bases, and 8 bases lay outside the gene matches. The CDR3 sequence is CASSHARGRGYGYTF. DNA of the CDR3: TGTGCCAGCAGCCATGCAAGGGGGCGCGGCTATGGCTACACCTTC.